This T cell receptor (beta chain) was profiled in a study of T cell changes during pregnancy in multiple sclerosis. Assay used: immunoSEQ multiplex PCR; TCRdb lists only in-frame clones, some missing. The data contain around 13,000 clones, 75% to 90% of them singletons. Germline V gene sequence: CDR1 MNHEY, CDR2 SMNVEV (reference sequence). V trimming: 5 bases; J trimming: 5 bases; junction bases outside the gene matches: 8. The CDR3 totals 14 residues. The J gene is TRBJ2-5, the V gene TRBV27, with 7 positions matching TRBD1. The origin of this receptor is a female donor in good health, enrolled as a control in a pregnancy study. Specimen: CD8+ T cells from peripheral blood mononuclear cells, collected after pregnancy. The CDR3 reads CASSNYRGDETQYF. The DNA for the CDR3 is TGTGCCAGCAGTAACTACAGGGGTGACGAGACCCAGTACTTC.